The clone carrying this T cell receptor (beta chain) occurred a few times. Its target is not known. This entry belongs to a study of T-cell memory formation after mild COVID-19. General study results and limits: Clones contracting day 15 to 85 were balanced CD4/CD8; later expanders leaned CD4+.

V was pared by 3 bases and J by 6 bases, with 15 bases between. Germline CDR1 SQVTM, CDR2 ANQGSEA. The CDR3 extends over 13 amino acids. Constant-segment primers and 5'RACE yielded cDNA libraries for TCR alpha and TCR beta, each carrying sample barcodes and UMIs. TCRdb re-called the 5' RACE reads with MiXCR, one entry per CDR3 protein. The repertoire holds 200,000 to 300,000 distinct CDR3 sequences, with 8.5% to 9.5% as singletons. V and J are TRBV29-1 and TRBJ2-7; D uncertain. The sequencing sample was made of PBMCs or a T cell subset sorted from them (not recorded which). This sequence was found in a man between 18 and 35 years old who had mild COVID-19 (a few samples of this study predate the infection). Cell type and time point are not known. The CDR3 DNA reads as TGCAGCGTTGAGACCGTAATAGGCCGCGAGCAGTACTTC. Amino acids: CSVETVIGREQYF.